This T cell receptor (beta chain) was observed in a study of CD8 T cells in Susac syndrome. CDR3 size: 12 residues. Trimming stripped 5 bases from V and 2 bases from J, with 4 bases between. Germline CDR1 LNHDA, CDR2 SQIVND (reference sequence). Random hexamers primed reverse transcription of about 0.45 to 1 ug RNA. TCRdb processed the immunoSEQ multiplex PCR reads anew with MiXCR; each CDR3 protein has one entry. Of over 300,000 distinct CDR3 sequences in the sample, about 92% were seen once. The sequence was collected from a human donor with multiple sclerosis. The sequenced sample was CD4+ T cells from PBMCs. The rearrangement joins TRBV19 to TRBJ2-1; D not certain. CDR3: CASSLPYNEQFF. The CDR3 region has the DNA TGTGCCAGTAGTCTCCCCTACAATGAGCAGTTCTTC.